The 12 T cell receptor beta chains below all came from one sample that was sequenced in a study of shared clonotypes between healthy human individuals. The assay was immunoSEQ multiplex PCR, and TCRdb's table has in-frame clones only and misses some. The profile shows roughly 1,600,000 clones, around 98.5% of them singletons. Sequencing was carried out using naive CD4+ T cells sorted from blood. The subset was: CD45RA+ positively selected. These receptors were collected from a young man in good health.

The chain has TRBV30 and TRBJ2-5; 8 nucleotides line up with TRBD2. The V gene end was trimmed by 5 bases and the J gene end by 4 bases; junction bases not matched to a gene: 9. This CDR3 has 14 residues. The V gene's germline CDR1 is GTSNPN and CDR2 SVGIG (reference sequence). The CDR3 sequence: CAWDLAGGPETQYF. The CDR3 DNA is TGTGCCTGGGACTTGGCGGGAGGCCCAGAGACCCAGTACTTC.

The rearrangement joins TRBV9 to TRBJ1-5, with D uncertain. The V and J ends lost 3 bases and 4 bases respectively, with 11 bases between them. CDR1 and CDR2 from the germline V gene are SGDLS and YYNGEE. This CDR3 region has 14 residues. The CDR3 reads CASSAAGSNQPQHF. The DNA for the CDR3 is TGTGCCAGCAGCGCAGCGGGTTCTAATCAGCCCCAGCATTTT.

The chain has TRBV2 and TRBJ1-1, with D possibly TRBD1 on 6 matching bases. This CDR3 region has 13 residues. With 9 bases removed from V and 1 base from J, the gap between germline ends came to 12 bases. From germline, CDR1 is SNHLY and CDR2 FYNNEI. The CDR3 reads CARRTVPNTEAFF. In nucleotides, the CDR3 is TGTGCCAGACGGACAGTGCCGAACACTGAAGCTTTCTTT.

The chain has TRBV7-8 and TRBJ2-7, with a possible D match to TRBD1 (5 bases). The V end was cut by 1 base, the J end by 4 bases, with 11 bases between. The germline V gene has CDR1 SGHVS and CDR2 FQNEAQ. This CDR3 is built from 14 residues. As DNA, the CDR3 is TGTGCCAGCAGCTTAGGGGCAGGGCGATACGAGCAGTACTTC. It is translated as CASSLGAGRYEQYF. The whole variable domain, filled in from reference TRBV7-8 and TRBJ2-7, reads GAGVSQSPRYKVAKRGQDVALRCDPISGHVSLFWYQQALGQGPEFLTYFQNEAQLDKSGLPSDRFFAERPEGSVSTLKIQRTQQEDSAVYLCASSLGAGRYEQYFGPGTRLTVT.

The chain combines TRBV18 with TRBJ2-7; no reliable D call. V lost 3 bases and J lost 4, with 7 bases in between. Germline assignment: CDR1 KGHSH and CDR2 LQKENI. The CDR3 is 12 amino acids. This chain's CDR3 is CASSPERYEQYF. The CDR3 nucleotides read TGTGCCAGCTCACCCGAGAGATACGAGCAGTACTTC.

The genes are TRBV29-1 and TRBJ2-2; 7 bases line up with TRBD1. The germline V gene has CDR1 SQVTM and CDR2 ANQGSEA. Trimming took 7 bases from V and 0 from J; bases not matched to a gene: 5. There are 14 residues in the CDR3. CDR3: CSAFGQANTGELFF. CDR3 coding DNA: TGCAGCGCCTTCGGACAGGCGAACACCGGGGAGCTGTTTTTT.

CDR3 sequence reads: CASSLDAGGTTEPFF. CDR3 sequence (DNA): TGTGCCAGCAGCTTAGACGCAGGGGGAACAACCGAACCTTTCTTT. The chain joins TRBV5-6 to TRBJ1-1; 7 nucleotides agree with TRBD1. This CDR3 has 15 amino acids. The junction had 16 bases not matched to a gene; V was cut back by 2 bases and J by 12 bases. In germline, CDR1 is SGHDT, CDR2 YYEEEE. Combining the CDR3 with reference TRBV5-6 and TRBJ1-1 gives the whole variable domain DAGVTQSPTHLIKTRGQQVTLRCSPKSGHDTVSWYQQALGQGPQFIFQYYEEEERQRGNFPDRFSGHQFPNYSSELNVNALLLGDSALYLCASSLDAGGTTEPFFGQGTRLTVV.

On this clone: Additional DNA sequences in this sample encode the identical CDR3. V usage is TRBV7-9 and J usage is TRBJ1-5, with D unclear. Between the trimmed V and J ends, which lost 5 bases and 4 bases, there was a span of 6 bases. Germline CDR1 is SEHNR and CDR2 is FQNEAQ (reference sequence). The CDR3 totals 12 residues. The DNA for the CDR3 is TGTGCCAGCAGCCCGAATAATCAGCCCCAGCATTTT. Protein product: CASSPNNQPQHF.

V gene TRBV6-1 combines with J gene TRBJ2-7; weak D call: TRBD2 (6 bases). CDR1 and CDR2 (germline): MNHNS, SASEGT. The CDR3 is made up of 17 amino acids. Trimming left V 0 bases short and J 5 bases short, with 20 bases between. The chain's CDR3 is CASSEARFIRRGDEQYF. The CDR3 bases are TGTGCCAGCAGTGAAGCGAGATTCATTCGGCGGGGTGACGAGCAGTACTTC.

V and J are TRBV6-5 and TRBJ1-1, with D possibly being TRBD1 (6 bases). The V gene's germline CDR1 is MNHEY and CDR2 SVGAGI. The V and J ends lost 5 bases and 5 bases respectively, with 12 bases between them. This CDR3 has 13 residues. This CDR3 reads CASSNRVRTEAFF. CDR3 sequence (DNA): TGTGCCAGCAGTAACAGGGTACGGACTGAAGCTTTCTTT.

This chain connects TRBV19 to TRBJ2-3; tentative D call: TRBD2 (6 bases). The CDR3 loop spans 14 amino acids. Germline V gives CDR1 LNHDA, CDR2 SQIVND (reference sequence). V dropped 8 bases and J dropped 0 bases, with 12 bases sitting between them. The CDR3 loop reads CASAFAGSTDTQYF. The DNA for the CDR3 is TGTGCCAGTGCTTTTGCGGGGAGCACAGATACGCAGTATTTT. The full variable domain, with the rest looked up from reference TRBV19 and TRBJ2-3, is DGGITQSPKYLFRKEGQNVTLSCEQNLNHDAMYWYRQDPGQGLRLIYYSQIVNDFQKGDIAEGYSVSREKKESFPLTVTSAQKNPTAFYLCASAFAGSTDTQYFGPGTRLTVL.

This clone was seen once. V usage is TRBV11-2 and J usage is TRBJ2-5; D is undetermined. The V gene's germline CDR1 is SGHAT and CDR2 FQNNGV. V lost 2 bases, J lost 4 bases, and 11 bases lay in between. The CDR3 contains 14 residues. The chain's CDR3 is CASSLPFPGETQYF. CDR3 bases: TGTGCCAGCAGCTTACCTTTTCCGGGAGAGACCCAGTACTTC.